This passage covers 21 T cell receptor beta chains from one sample sequenced in a study of T cell changes during pregnancy in multiple sclerosis. Clones were sequenced by immunoSEQ multiplex PCR, and TCRdb holds only the in-frame ones, with some missing. The table records about 89,000 clones, 90% to 95% of them present only once. The sample here was peripheral blood, taken after pregnancy. The receptors were sampled from a female donor in good health, enrolled as a control in a pregnancy study.

The chain links TRBV28 to TRBJ2-1, with D possibly being TRBD1 (5 bases). V lost 4 bases, J lost 0 bases, and 10 bases lay in between. This CDR3 has 15 amino acids. Germline V gene sequence: CDR1 MDHEN, CDR2 SYDVKM. CDR3 coding DNA: TGTGCCAGCAGTTCGGACATGAGCTCCTACAATGAGCAGTTCTTC. The encoded protein is CASSSDMSSYNEQFF.

The chain is built from TRBV29-1 and TRBJ1-1; 8 positions match TRBD1. The CDR3 covers 12 residues. CDR1 is SQVTM and CDR2 is ANQGSEA in the germline V gene. V gave up 3 bases and J gave up 6 bases; unmatched junction bases: 3. The CDR3 DNA reads as TGCAGCGTTGACATACAGGGGGCTGAAGCTTTCTTT. It is translated as CSVDIQGAEAFF.

V is TRBV28 and J is TRBJ2-2; 8 nucleotides line up with TRBD2. This CDR3 comprises 15 residues. The V gene end was trimmed by 5 bases and the J gene end by 4 bases; junction bases not matched to a gene: 6. The germline V gene encodes CDR1 MDHEN and CDR2 SYDVKM. The CDR3 DNA reads as TGTGCCAGCAGTAGAACGGGAGGGAGCACCGGGGAGCTGTTTTTT. This sequence encodes CASSRTGGSTGELFF.

This rearrangement joins TRBV5-1 to TRBJ1-4; D gene unclear. Trimming pared 2 bases from V and 8 bases from J, leaving 13 bases between. In germline, CDR1 is SGHRS, CDR2 YFSETQ. The CDR3 has 14 amino acids. The CDR3 nucleotides are TGCGCCAGCAGCTTTACCTATGACGGGGAAAAACTGTTTTTT. Its protein is CASSFTYDGEKLFF.

In its sample, this clone was seen once. The CDR3 protein is CASSWGNRGSTDTQYF. In DNA, the CDR3 is TGTGCCAGCAGCTGGGGTAACAGGGGAAGCACAGATACGCAGTATTTT. The chain joins TRBV7-2 to TRBJ2-3; TRBD1 aligns across 7 bases. The CDR3 spans 16 residues. Germline assignment: CDR1 SGHTA and CDR2 FQGNSA. The V segment lost 4 bases and the J segment 0 bases; nucleotides outside the gene matches: 7.

This CDR3 reads CASSEVLGVVQYF. CDR3 nucleotides: TGTGCCAGCAGTGAAGTGTTGGGAGTCGTGCAGTACTTC. The chain employs TRBV6-1 and TRBJ2-7; maybe TRBD2 (5 bases). Germline CDR1 is MNHNS and CDR2 is SASEGT. Trimming pared 1 base from V and 9 bases from J, leaving 13 bases between. This CDR3 has 13 residues.

The genes are TRBV7-2 and TRBJ2-5, with 7 bases that match TRBD2. The ends lost 5 bases at V and 5 bases at J; junction bases unmatched: 8. Germline V CDR1 and CDR2: SGHTA, FQGNSA. The CDR3 sequence is 14 residues long. The CDR3 DNA reads as TGTGCCAGCAGCCCTAGACTAGCTTGGGAGACCCAGTACTTC. Translating gives CASSPRLAWETQYF. Drawing the rest from reference TRBV7-2 and TRBJ2-5, the complete variable domain is GAGVSQSPSNKVTEKGKDVELRCDPISGHTALYWYRQSLGQGLEFLIYFQGNSAPDKSGLPSDRFSAERTGGSVSTLTIQRTQQEDSAVYLCASSPRLAWETQYFGPGTRLLVL.

The chain joins TRBV27 to TRBJ2-1; TRBD2 aligns across 11 bases. Unmatched junction bases numbered 6, after V lost 3 bases and J lost 2 bases. Per germline, CDR1 MNHEY and CDR2 SMNVEV (reference sequence). This CDR3 comprises 17 residues. CDR3 in amino acids: CASSFLAGGGAYNEQFF. The CDR3 nucleotides read TGTGCCAGCAGTTTTCTAGCGGGAGGAGGGGCCTACAATGAGCAGTTCTTC.

This clone was observed once. The V and J genes are TRBV15 and TRBJ2-4, with 8 bases that match TRBD1. The ends lost 3 bases at V and 0 bases at J; junction bases unmatched: 1. This CDR3 spans 15 amino acids. Germline-derived CDR1 and CDR2 are LNHNV and YYDKDF (reference sequence). The CDR3 DNA follows: TGTGCCACCAGCAGGGACAGGGTAGCCAAAAACATTCAGTACTTC. It is translated as CATSRDRVAKNIQYF.

The rearrangement links TRBV28 to TRBJ1-4, with TRBD1 matching over 7 bases. The V segment lost 1 base and the J segment 4 bases; nucleotides outside the gene matches: 3. Germline V gives CDR1 MDHEN, CDR2 SYDVKM. This CDR3 comprises 15 residues. CDR3 protein: CASSLSGQNNEKLFF. Here the CDR3 DNA reads TGTGCCAGCAGTTTATCGGGACAGAATAATGAAAAACTGTTTTTT.

This chain connects TRBV27 to TRBJ2-3; TRBD1 matches 12 bases. V was pared by 2 bases and J by 5 bases, with 14 bases of the junction left unmatched. This CDR3 is 19 amino acids long. The germline CDR1 and CDR2 sequences are MNHEY and SMNVEV (reference sequence). CDR3 sequence: CASSLVGTGGVVGGDTQYF. The CDR3 DNA reads as TGTGCCAGCAGTTTAGTGGGGACAGGGGGCGTCGTGGGGGGAGATACGCAGTATTTT.

This clone was found once. The rearrangement uses TRBV13 and TRBJ1-5; D gene ambiguous. Trimming stripped 5 bases from V and 9 bases from J, with 17 bases between. The CDR3 loop spans 14 amino acids. The germline CDR1 and CDR2 sequences are PRHDT and FYEKMQ (reference sequence). The CDR3 nucleotides read TGTGCCAGCAGCCATGACCGCCGTCCGGGGCCCCAGCATTTT. Protein sequence: CASSHDRRPGPQHF.

V is TRBV29-1 and J is TRBJ2-1; D might be TRBD2 (6 bases). The CDR3 runs to 11 residues. With 6 bases removed from V and 9 bases from J, the gap between germline ends came to 12 bases. The germline CDR1 and CDR2 sequences are SQVTM and ANQGSEA. For the CDR3, the DNA is TGCAGCGTGGCGACTAGTCTTGAGCAGTTCTTC. This sequence encodes CSVATSLEQFF.

This chain uses TRBV9 with TRBJ2-3, with a tentative D call TRBD2 (6 bases). This CDR3 comprises 16 residues. Trimming took 3 bases from V and 4 from J, leaving 18 bases between them. CDR1 is SGDLS and CDR2 is YYNGEE in the germline V gene. In DNA, the CDR3 is TGTGCCAGCAGCGATCTAGCGCTGCACTTACCAGATACGCAGTATTTT. It codes for CASSDLALHLPDTQYF.

This rearrangement joins TRBV30 to TRBJ2-1; 7 nucleotides match TRBD2. Germline CDR1 reads GTSNPN; CDR2 reads SVGIG (reference sequence). CDR3 length: 14 residues. The ends lost 4 bases at V and 0 bases at J; junction bases unmatched: 3. CDR3: CAWNGGSSYNEQFF. The CDR3 coding sequence is TGTGCCTGGAACGGGGGGAGCTCCTACAATGAGCAGTTCTTC.

V is TRBV18 and J is TRBJ2-2, with D perhaps TRBD1 (5 bases). Trimming took 0 bases from V and 3 from J, leaving 8 bases between them. In germline, CDR1 is KGHSH, CDR2 LQKENI. The CDR3 has 15 amino acids. CDR3 in amino acids: CASSPPSRDTGELFF. CDR3 DNA: TGTGCCAGCTCACCACCCAGCAGGGACACCGGGGAGCTGTTTTTT.

V is TRBV2 and J is TRBJ1-1; 8 nucleotides align to TRBD1. The CDR3 has 14 amino acids. Germline loops: CDR1 SNHLY, CDR2 FYNNEI. V lost 2 bases to trimming and J lost 4 bases; unmatched junction nucleotides: 3. In DNA, the CDR3 is TGTGCCAGCAGTGAATCAGGGGGCTCCACTGAAGCTTTCTTT. Its protein is CASSESGGSTEAFF.

To note about this clone: This specimen includes other DNA sequences encoding the same CDR3. The genes are TRBV7-6 and TRBJ2-3; D uncertain. V shed 1 base and J shed 1 base, with 6 bases lying between them. The CDR3 consists of 14 residues. Germline V gene lookup returns CDR1 SGHVS and CDR2 FNYEAQ. CDR3 protein: CASSLDPGTDTQYF. CDR3 nucleotide sequence: TGTGCCAGCAGCTTAGACCCAGGCACAGATACGCAGTATTTT.

The chain couples TRBV11-2 to TRBJ2-7, with unresolved D. The V end was cut by 2 bases, the J end by 3 bases, with 2 bases between. This CDR3 comprises 11 residues. Germline V gene data show CDR1 as SGHAT and CDR2 as FQNNGV. The CDR3 DNA is TGTGCCAGCAGCTTATACTACGAGCAGTACTTC. It encodes CASSLYYEQYF.

This clone was picked up one time. The CDR3 sequence: CASRWTGSVGNEQFF. The CDR3, as DNA: TGTGCCAGCCGGTGGACAGGGTCGGTTGGCAATGAGCAGTTCTTC. The chain employs TRBV6-1 and TRBJ2-1; 8 positions agree with TRBD1. CDR1 is MNHNS, CDR2 SASEGT, per germline. After removal of 8 bases from V and 6 bases from J, the junction contained 12 bases not matched to a gene. The length of the CDR3 is 15 residues.

The rearrangement joins TRBV7-8 to TRBJ2-1, with 15 positions matching TRBD2. Germline V gene sequence: CDR1 SGHVS, CDR2 FQNEAQ. With V trimmed by 5 bases and J by 13 bases, 15 bases remained unmatched. CDR3 length: 17 amino acids. The CDR3 coding sequence is TGTGCCAGCAGCCCAAAGTTAGGACTAGCGGGAGGGCCCGAACAGTTCTTC. As protein: CASSPKLGLAGGPEQFF. The complete variable domain, with remaining parts taken from reference TRBV7-8 and TRBJ2-1, reads GAGVSQSPRYKVAKRGQDVALRCDPISGHVSLFWYQQALGQGPEFLTYFQNEAQLDKSGLPSDRFFAERPEGSVSTLKIQRTQQEDSAVYLCASSPKLGLAGGPEQFFGPGTRLTVL.